Given below is one T cell receptor beta chain in context. The data are from a study of blood T cell repertoires in COVID-19. Clones were sequenced by immunoSEQ multiplex PCR, and TCRdb holds only the in-frame ones, with some missing. The table has approximately 31,000 clones, roughly nine tenths seen once. This CDR3 has 15 residues. Trimming left V 4 bases short and J 0 bases short, with 13 bases between. Germline CDR1 reads SGHNT; CDR2 reads YYREEE (reference sequence). This clonotype originated in a human donor in a cohort sampled during active COVID-19. Sequencing was performed on peripheral blood. This chain uses TRBV5-4 with TRBJ1-2; possible D gene TRBD1, 5 bases. The chain's CDR3 is CASSRPATANYGYTF. The CDR3 DNA is TGTGCCAGCAGCCGACCCGCGACAGCTAACTATGGCTACACCTTC.